Below are 31 T cell receptor beta chains sequenced from a single sample in a study of blood T cell repertoires in COVID-19. Profiling relied on immunoSEQ multiplex PCR, and the TCRdb table lists in-frame clones only, not all of them. This table holds around 200,000 clones, 85% to 90% found once. Sequencing was done on a sample of peripheral blood. Receptors originate from a man at least 80 years old with acute or convalescent COVID-19.

The chain couples TRBV18 to TRBJ2-1, with 7 bases matching TRBD1. The CDR3 extends over 12 amino acids. Germline CDR1 and CDR2: KGHSH and LQKENI. Unmatched junction bases numbered 4, after V lost 4 bases and J lost 10 bases. The CDR3 DNA sequence: TGTGCCAGCTCACGCCGGACAGGCGAGCAGTTCTTC. Translating gives CASSRRTGEQFF.

V usage is TRBV11-3 and J usage is TRBJ2-5; 12 nucleotides align to TRBD1. The CDR3 covers 15 residues. V lost 5 bases and J lost 5; bases outside the gene matches: 6. Germline lookup yields CDR1 SGHNT and CDR2 YENEEA. In DNA, the CDR3 is TGTGCCAGCAGCAAGGGACAGGGGGCGTTGGAGACCCAGTACTTC. Its protein is CASSKGQGALETQYF.

The V call is TRBV30, the J call TRBJ2-7, with 9 bases lining up with TRBD1. Germline loops: CDR1 GTSNPN, CDR2 SVGIG (reference sequence). Unmatched junction bases numbered 8, after V lost 0 bases and J lost 8 bases. The CDR3 spans 14 residues. CDR3 region: CAWSVQGAPSKQYF. The CDR3 region has the DNA TGTGCCTGGAGTGTACAGGGGGCGCCGTCGAAGCAGTACTTC.

This chain connects TRBV30 to TRBJ2-3; TRBD2 aligns across 15 bases. Germline V lookup: CDR1 GTSNPN, CDR2 SVGIG (reference sequence). The CDR3 totals 16 residues. V dropped 0 bases and J dropped 4; count of bases not matched to a gene: 2. Written as DNA, the CDR3 is TGTGCCTGGAGTGTCGGACTAGCGGGAGGGGCAGATACGCAGTATTTT. Amino acid sequence: CAWSVGLAGGADTQYF.

The chain has TRBV6-1 and TRBJ2-7; 10 positions match TRBD2. The V gene's germline CDR1 is MNHNS and CDR2 SASEGT. This CDR3 comprises 17 residues. The ends lost 2 bases at V and 5 bases at J; junction bases unmatched: 12. For the CDR3, the DNA is TGTGCCAGCAGTGAACAGGGTGGGCTAGCGGGAGTACACGAGCAGTACGTC. Protein product: CASSEQGGLAGVHEQYV.

This clone showed up just once. The J gene is TRBJ1-5, the V gene TRBV27; 11 nucleotides align to TRBD1. V shed 4 bases, J shed 0 bases, and the junction held 8 bases outside the gene matches. Germline CDR1 reads MNHEY; CDR2 reads SMNVEV (reference sequence). The CDR3 is 18 residues long. The CDR3 reads CASSSRTGGGYSNQPQHF. The CDR3, as DNA: TGTGCCAGCAGTTCCCGGACAGGGGGCGGTTATAGCAATCAGCCCCAGCATTTT.

This chain joins TRBV10-2 and TRBJ2-5; D gene uncertain. The V gene's germline CDR1 is WSHSY and CDR2 SAAADI. This CDR3 contains 14 residues. V was trimmed by 1 base and J by 4 bases, leaving 10 bases between them. CDR3 sequence: CASSELMAGETQYF. The CDR3, as DNA: TGCGCCAGCAGTGAGTTAATGGCAGGAGAGACCCAGTACTTC.

The rearrangement uses TRBV6-5 and TRBJ2-1, with TRBD2 matching over 11 bases. The germline V gene has CDR1 MNHEY and CDR2 SVGAGI. V was clipped by 6 bases and J by 7 bases; unmatched bases: 8. The CDR3 totals 15 residues. In DNA form, the CDR3 reads TGTGCCAGCAGCCGGGGGACTAGCGGAGATAATGAGCAGTTCTTC. Translation: CASSRGTSGDNEQFF.

The J gene is TRBJ2-3, the V gene TRBV5-1, with D maybe TRBD2 (5 bases). Germline CDR1 is SGHRS and CDR2 is YFSETQ. The CDR3 is 14 amino acids. The V gene lost 9 bases and the J gene lost 0 bases, with 14 bases spanning the gap. The CDR3 bases are TGCGCCACTAAGCGGCAGCCCAGCACAGATACGCAGTATTTT. Translating gives CATKRQPSTDTQYF. Together with reference TRBV5-1 and TRBJ2-3, the CDR3 gives the full variable domain: KAGVTQTPRYLIKTRGQQVTLSCSPISGHRSVSWYQQTPGQGLQFLFEYFSETQRNKGNFPGRFSGRQFSNSRSEMNVSTLELGDSALYLCATKRQPSTDTQYFGPGTRLTVL.

As to this clone: This sample also contains other DNA sequences that code for the same CDR3. This chain joins TRBV15 and TRBJ1-5; no reliable D call. The CDR3 runs 15 residues. With 1 base removed from V and 1 base from J, the gap between germline ends came to 8 bases. Germline CDR1 and CDR2: LNHNV and YYDKDF (reference sequence). Written as DNA, the CDR3 is TGTGCCACCAGCAGAGGGGGAGGAAGCAATCAGCCCCAGCATTTT. It is translated as CATSRGGGSNQPQHF.

The chain uses TRBV7-2 and TRBJ2-7; D not resolved. Germline V gene sequence: CDR1 SGHTA, CDR2 FQGNSA. Trimming stripped 5 bases from V and 2 bases from J, with 16 bases between. This CDR3 comprises 15 residues. The CDR3 region has the DNA TGTGCCAGCAGCCAAGGTGCAGGTTTCGCCTACGAGCAGTACTTC. It codes for CASSQGAGFAYEQYF.

This chain uses TRBV10-3 with TRBJ1-5; unclear D gene. V was trimmed by 0 bases and J by 2 bases, leaving 14 bases between them. This CDR3 contains 17 residues. Germline V CDR1 and CDR2: ENHRY, SYGVKD. The CDR3 DNA reads as TGTGCCATCAGTGAGTCCCCCTCGCCAGTCGGCAATCAGCCCCAGCATTTT. This sequence encodes CAISESPSPVGNQPQHF.

This rearrangement joins TRBV7-3 to TRBJ2-1, with TRBD2 matching 14 bases. With 4 bases clipped from V and 9 bases from J, the junction kept 5 bases outside the gene matches. Per germline, CDR1 SGHTA and CDR2 FQGTGA. CDR3 length equals 15 residues. The CDR3 sequence: CASSSGLAGVTEQFF. The CDR3, as DNA: TGTGCCAGCAGCTCGGGACTAGCGGGAGTTACTGAGCAGTTCTTC.

J is TRBJ1-1 and V is TRBV28, with TRBD1 identical over 8 bases. Germline V gene data show CDR1 as MDHEN and CDR2 as SYDVKM. This CDR3 contains 13 residues. V lost 6 bases and J lost 6; bases outside the gene matches: 6. The DNA for the CDR3 is TGTGCCAGCAGCCGGACAGGGTGGGCTGAAGCTTTCTTT. Its protein is CASSRTGWAEAFF.

The chain couples TRBV7-6 to TRBJ1-2, with 8 nucleotides matching TRBD1. Per the germline V gene, CDR1 is SGHVS and CDR2 is FNYEAQ. The CDR3 length is 12 residues. The V and J ends lost 5 bases and 8 bases, in that order; junction bases with no gene match: 4. CDR3 region: CASSPDRVGYTF. DNA of the CDR3: TGTGCCAGCAGCCCGGACAGGGTAGGCTACACCTTC.

V is TRBV7-8 and J is TRBJ2-1; TRBD1 agrees at 9 bases. The trim removed 9 bases at V and 1 base at J, leaving 7 bases unmatched. This CDR3 contains 15 residues. In germline, CDR1 is SGHVS, CDR2 FQNEAQ. The CDR3 protein is CASTTGGRSYNEQFF. CDR3 bases: TGTGCCAGTACGACAGGGGGGAGGTCCTACAATGAGCAGTTCTTC.

CDR3: CASSQDTLKVRVEGYTF. DNA for the CDR3: TGTGCCAGCAGCCAAGATACCCTTAAAGTCAGGGTAGAAGGCTACACCTTC. V and J are TRBV14 and TRBJ1-2, with D perhaps matching TRBD1 (5 bases). V lost 0 bases and J 8 bases, leaving 22 bases between the germline ends. Per the germline V gene, CDR1 is SGHDN and CDR2 is FVKESK. The CDR3 is 17 residues long. Complete variable domain (other parts from reference TRBV14 and TRBJ1-2): EAGVTQFPSHSVIEKGQTVTLRCDPISGHDNLYWYRRVMGKEIKFLLHFVKESKQDESGMPNNRFLAERTGGTYSTLKVQPAELEDSGVYFCASSQDTLKVRVEGYTFGSGTRLTVV.

The chain couples TRBV29-1 to TRBJ1-4; D not certain. CDR1 is SQVTM, CDR2 ANQGSEA, per germline. Trimming shortened V by 4 bases and J by 1 base, and 7 bases separated the two germline ends. The CDR3 extends over 13 amino acids. CDR3 in DNA: TGCAGCGTTGGTCTAGGAACTAATGAAAAACTGTTTTTT. It codes for CSVGLGTNEKLFF.

The CDR3 protein is CASSARGHSYEQYF. The CDR3 DNA reads TGTGCCAGCAGTGCGAGAGGGCACTCCTACGAGCAGTACTTC. The gene calls are TRBV2 and TRBJ2-7; tentative D call: TRBD2 (5 bases). The CDR3 is made up of 14 amino acids. Germline CDR1 and CDR2: SNHLY and FYNNEI. With 4 bases removed from V and 0 bases from J, the gap between germline ends came to 10 bases. Looking up the rest from reference TRBV2 and TRBJ2-7 gives the full variable domain: EPEVTQTPSHQVTQMGQEVILRCVPISNHLYFYWYRQILGQKVEFLVSFYNNEISEKSEIFDDQFSVERPDGSNFTLKIRSTKLEDSAMYFCASSARGHSYEQYFGPGTRLTVT.

This chain links TRBV19 with TRBJ1-5, with unresolved D. Germline V gene data show CDR1 as LNHDA and CDR2 as SQIVND (reference sequence). This CDR3 has 13 residues. Trimming shortened V by 2 bases and J by 4 bases, and 6 bases separated the two germline ends. The CDR3 protein is CASSIKENQPQHF. The CDR3 DNA sequence: TGTGCCAGTAGTATAAAAGAGAATCAGCCCCAGCATTTT.

V usage is TRBV2 and J usage is TRBJ1-5, with D possibly matching TRBD1 (5 bases). CDR3 length: 16 amino acids. Trimming left V 4 bases short and J 5 bases short, with 18 bases between. CDR1 is SNHLY, CDR2 FYNNEI, per germline. The CDR3 is CASSGTYGGSDQPQHF. CDR3 sequence (DNA): TGTGCCAGCAGTGGGACGTATGGGGGGTCGGATCAGCCCCAGCATTTT.

The chain links TRBV18 to TRBJ2-1, with D maybe TRBD2 (6 bases). The ends were cut back, 0 bases at V and 7 bases at J, with 7 bases in the middle. The CDR3 is 13 amino acids. The germline CDR1 and CDR2 sequences are KGHSH and LQKENI. CDR3 region: CASSPPAGNEQFF. The CDR3 bases are TGTGCCAGCTCACCACCTGCGGGGAATGAGCAGTTCTTC.

The rearrangement joins TRBV30 to TRBJ2-1, with a weak D call TRBD1 (5 bases). The CDR3 is made up of 14 amino acids. V was pared by 1 base and J by 6 bases, with 13 bases between. In germline, CDR1 is GTSNPN, CDR2 SVGIG (reference sequence). CDR3 sequence: CAWSGPGRGNEQFF. In DNA form, the CDR3 reads TGTGCCTGGAGTGGCCCTGGTAGGGGCAATGAGCAGTTCTTC.

The J gene is TRBJ2-3, the V gene TRBV10-1; TRBD2 agrees at 15 bases. The germline gives CDR1 WNHNN, CDR2 SYGVQD (reference sequence). The CDR3 is 17 amino acids. Trimming removed 4 bases from V and 4 bases from J; junction bases left unmatched: 6. The CDR3 reads CASSVGLAGGIADTQYF. The CDR3 coding sequence is TGCGCCAGCAGTGTTGGACTAGCGGGAGGGATCGCAGATACGCAGTATTTT.

A single count supports this clone. The rearrangement uses TRBV18 and TRBJ1-3; 9 nucleotides match TRBD1. V lost 3 bases to trimming and J lost 2 bases; unmatched junction nucleotides: 2. The germline V gene encodes CDR1 KGHSH and CDR2 LQKENI. The CDR3 loop spans 15 amino acids. The CDR3 here is CASSPRTGAGNTIYF. The DNA of the CDR3 is TGTGCCAGCTCACCGCGGACAGGGGCTGGAAACACCATATATTTT. The full variable domain, its missing parts supplied by reference TRBV18 and TRBJ1-3, is NAGVMQNPRHLVRRRGQEARLRCSPMKGHSHVYWYRQLPEEGLKFMVYLQKENIIDESGMPKERFSAEFPKEGPSILRIQQVVRGDSAAYFCASSPRTGAGNTIYFGEGSWLTVV.

In its sample, this clone was seen once. The V call is TRBV6-6, the J call TRBJ1-3, with D perhaps TRBD1 (6 bases). V lost 0 bases to trimming and J lost 4 bases, with 10 bases between them. Germline-derived CDR1 and CDR2 are MNHNY and SVGAGI (reference sequence). The CDR3 length is 15 residues. The CDR3 DNA reads TGTGCCAGCAGTTACTCGACGGGGACAGGAAACACCATATATTTT. Translation: CASSYSTGTGNTIYF.

The rearrangement uses TRBV10-2 and TRBJ2-2, with 15 bases lining up with TRBD2. The CDR3 is made up of 18 amino acids. V gave up 6 bases and J gave up 6 bases; unmatched junction bases: 11. In germline, CDR1 is WSHSY, CDR2 SAAADI. CDR3 nucleotide sequence: TGCGCCAGCAGGGGACTAGCGGGAGGTCCAGTTTCCCCCGGGGAGCTGTTTTTT. Amino acids: CASRGLAGGPVSPGELFF.

CDR3 residues: CASSPTYRAYDEQYF. The CDR3 DNA reads TGTGCCAGCAGTCCGACCTACAGGGCCTACGACGAGCAGTACTTC. This chain uses TRBV28 with TRBJ2-7, with a tentative D call TRBD1 (6 bases). The CDR3 covers 15 residues. The V gene lost 5 bases and the J gene lost 5 bases, with 19 bases spanning the gap. Germline V CDR1 and CDR2: MDHEN, SYDVKM.

This clone was counted once. This sequence joins TRBV19 and TRBJ2-7; D possibly corresponds to TRBD2 (6 bases). V lost 5 bases to trimming and J lost 4 bases, with 24 bases between them. Germline values: CDR1 LNHDA, CDR2 SQIVND (reference sequence). The CDR3 has 17 amino acids. The CDR3 nucleotides are TGTGCCAGTAGTGCCACCCGGAGGGGTCCCCTTTTTTACGAGCAGTACGTC. It translates to CASSATRRGPLFYEQYV.

V and J are TRBV18 and TRBJ2-1; D perhaps matches TRBD2 (6 bases). Germline V gene data show CDR1 as KGHSH and CDR2 as LQKENI. The CDR3 sequence is 16 residues long. V was pared by 0 bases and J by 0 bases, with 9 bases between. The CDR3 nucleotides are TGTGCCAGCTCACCACCTAGCGGAATCTCCTACAATGAGCAGTTCTTC. As protein: CASSPPSGISYNEQFF.

This chain connects TRBV15 to TRBJ2-2; tentative D call: TRBD2 (5 bases). V was clipped by 6 bases and J by 6 bases, with 11 bases between them. Germline-derived CDR1 and CDR2 are LNHNV and YYDKDF (reference sequence). CDR3 length: 13 amino acids. The CDR3 coding sequence is TGTGCCACCAGTACAAGCGGCGCCGGGGAGCTGTTTTTT. It translates to CATSTSGAGELFF.